This T cell receptor (beta chain) is from a study of blood T cell repertoires in COVID-19. About the research overall: Samples representing acute and convalescent COVID-19 were sourced from the United States, Italy and Spain.

Comments on this clone: This CDR3 is also generated by other DNA sequences in the sample.

Germline lookup yields CDR1 SGHRS and CDR2 YFSETQ. Trimming at V came to 4 bases and at J to 4 bases, leaving 3 bases not matched to a gene. The CDR3 covers 13 residues. In the original workflow: The assay estimated nucleated cells by amplifying reference gene primers. Some clones are missing from TCRdb's copy, which holds only in-frame ones; the method was immunoSEQ multiplex PCR. V and J calls plus clone size are reproduced from that table; the DNA served to infer D and trimming. The sample carries 250,000 to 300,000 clones, under 95% recorded once. Enrollees, roughly 18 to 90 years old, lived in 24 US areas. Cohorts were determined from participant-reported clinical history.

The chain links TRBV5-1 to TRBJ1-1; 8 bases are shared with TRBD1. The source is a woman aged 40 to 50 with acute COVID-19. Sequencing used PBMCs or T cells enriched from blood (not recorded which). The CDR3 spells CASSLTGGTEAFF. CDR3 sequence (DNA): TGCGCCAGCAGCCTAACAGGGGGCACTGAAGCTTTCTTT.